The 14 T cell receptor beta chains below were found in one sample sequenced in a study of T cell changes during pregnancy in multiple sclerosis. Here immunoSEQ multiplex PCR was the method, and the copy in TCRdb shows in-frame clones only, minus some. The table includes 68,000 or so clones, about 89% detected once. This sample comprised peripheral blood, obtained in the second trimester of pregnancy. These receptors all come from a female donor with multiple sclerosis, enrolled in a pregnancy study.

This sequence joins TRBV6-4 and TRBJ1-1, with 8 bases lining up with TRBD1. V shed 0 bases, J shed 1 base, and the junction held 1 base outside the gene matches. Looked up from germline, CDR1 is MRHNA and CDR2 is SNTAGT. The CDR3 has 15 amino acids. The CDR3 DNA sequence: TGTGCCAGCAGTGACTCGGGGACAGGGAACACTGAAGCTTTCTTT. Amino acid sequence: CASSDSGTGNTEAFF.

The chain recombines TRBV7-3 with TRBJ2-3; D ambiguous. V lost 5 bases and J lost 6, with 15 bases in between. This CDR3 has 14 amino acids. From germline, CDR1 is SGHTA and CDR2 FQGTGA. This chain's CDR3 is CASSPRFASDTQYF. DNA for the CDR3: TGTGCCAGCAGCCCACGTTTCGCGTCGGATACGCAGTATTTT.

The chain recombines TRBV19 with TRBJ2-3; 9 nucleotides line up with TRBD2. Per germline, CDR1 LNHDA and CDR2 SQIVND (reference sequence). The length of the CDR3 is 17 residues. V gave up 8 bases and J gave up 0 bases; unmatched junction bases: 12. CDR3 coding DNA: TGTGCCAGTGGGAAGGCCAGCGGGGGGTCGAGCACAGATACGCAGTATTTT. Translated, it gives CASGKASGGSSTDTQYF. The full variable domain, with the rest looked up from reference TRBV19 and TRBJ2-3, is DGGITQSPKYLFRKEGQNVTLSCEQNLNHDAMYWYRQDPGQGLRLIYYSQIVNDFQKGDIAEGYSVSREKKESFPLTVTSAQKNPTAFYLCASGKASGGSSTDTQYFGPGTRLTVL.

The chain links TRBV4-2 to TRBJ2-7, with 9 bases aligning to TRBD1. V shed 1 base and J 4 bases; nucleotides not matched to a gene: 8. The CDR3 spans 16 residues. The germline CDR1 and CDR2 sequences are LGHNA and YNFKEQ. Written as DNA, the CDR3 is TGTGCCAGCAGCCAAGTGGGACAGGGAGTCCGGTACGAGCAGTACTTC. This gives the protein CASSQVGQGVRYEQYF.

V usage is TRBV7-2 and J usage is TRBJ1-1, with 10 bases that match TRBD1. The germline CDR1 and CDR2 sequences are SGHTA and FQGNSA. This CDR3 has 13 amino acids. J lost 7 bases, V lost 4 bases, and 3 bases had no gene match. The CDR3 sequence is CASSWGTGVEAFF. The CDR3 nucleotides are TGTGCCAGCAGCTGGGGGACAGGGGTTGAAGCTTTCTTT.

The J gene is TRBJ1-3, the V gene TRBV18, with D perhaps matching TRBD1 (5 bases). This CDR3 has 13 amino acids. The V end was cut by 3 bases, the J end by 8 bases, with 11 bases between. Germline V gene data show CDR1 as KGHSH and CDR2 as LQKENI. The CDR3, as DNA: TGTGCCAGCTCACCGGCAGGGCTACACACCATATATTTT. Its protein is CASSPAGLHTIYF.

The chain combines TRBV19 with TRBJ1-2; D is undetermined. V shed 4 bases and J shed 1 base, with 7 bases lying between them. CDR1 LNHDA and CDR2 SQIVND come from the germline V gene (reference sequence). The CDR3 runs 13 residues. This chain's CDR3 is CASSTPGNYGYTF. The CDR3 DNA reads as TGTGCCAGTAGTACCCCGGGTAACTATGGCTACACCTTC.

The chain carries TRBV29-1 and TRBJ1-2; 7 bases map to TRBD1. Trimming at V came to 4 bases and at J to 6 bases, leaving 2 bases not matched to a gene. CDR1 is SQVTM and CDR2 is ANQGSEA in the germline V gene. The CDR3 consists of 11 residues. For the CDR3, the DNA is TGCAGCGTTGTAGGGGGCGATGGCTACACCTTC. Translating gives CSVVGGDGYTF.

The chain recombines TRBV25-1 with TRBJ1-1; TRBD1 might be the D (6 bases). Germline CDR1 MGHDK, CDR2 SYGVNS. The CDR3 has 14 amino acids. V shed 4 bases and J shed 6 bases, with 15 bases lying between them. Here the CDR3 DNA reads TGTGCCAGCAGTGTAAACAGGGATTTCTCTGAAGCTTTCTTT. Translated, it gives CASSVNRDFSEAFF.

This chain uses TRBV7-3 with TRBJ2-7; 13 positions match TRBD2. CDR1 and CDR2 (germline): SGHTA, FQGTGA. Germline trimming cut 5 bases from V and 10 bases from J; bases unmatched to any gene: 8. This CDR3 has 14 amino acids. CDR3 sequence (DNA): TGTGCCAGCAGCGCCGGACTAGCGGGGGATCCTCAGTACTTC. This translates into CASSAGLAGDPQYF.

The CDR3 spells CASSEDPQAGSSYNEQFF. CDR3 nucleotide sequence: TGTGCCAGCAGTGAAGACCCCCAAGCCGGGAGCTCCTACAATGAGCAGTTCTTC. The chain couples TRBV6-1 to TRBJ2-1; the D gene is possibly TRBD2 (6 bases). V was pared by 1 base and J by 0 bases, with 16 bases between. Per the germline V gene, CDR1 is MNHNS and CDR2 is SASEGT. The CDR3 contains 18 residues.

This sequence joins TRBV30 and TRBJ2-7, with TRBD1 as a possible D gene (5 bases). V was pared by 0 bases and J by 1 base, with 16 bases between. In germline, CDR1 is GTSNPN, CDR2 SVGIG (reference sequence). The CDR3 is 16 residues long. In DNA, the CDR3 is TGTGCCTGGAGTGTACTCCCAGGGAAGGTTTCCTACGAGCAGTACTTC. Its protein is CAWSVLPGKVSYEQYF. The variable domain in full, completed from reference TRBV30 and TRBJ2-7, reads SQTIHQWPATLVQPVGSPLSLECTVEGTSNPNLYWYRQAAGRGLQLLFYSVGIGQISSEVPQNLSASRPQDRQFILSSKKLLLSDSGFYLCAWSVLPGKVSYEQYFGPGTRLTVT.

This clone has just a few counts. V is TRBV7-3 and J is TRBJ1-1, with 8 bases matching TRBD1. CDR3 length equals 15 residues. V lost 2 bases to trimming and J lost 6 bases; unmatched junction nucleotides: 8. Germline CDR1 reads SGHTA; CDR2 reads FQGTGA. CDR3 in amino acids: CASSLFAGGGSEAFF. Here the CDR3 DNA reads TGTGCCAGCAGCTTATTCGCAGGGGGCGGTTCTGAAGCTTTCTTT.

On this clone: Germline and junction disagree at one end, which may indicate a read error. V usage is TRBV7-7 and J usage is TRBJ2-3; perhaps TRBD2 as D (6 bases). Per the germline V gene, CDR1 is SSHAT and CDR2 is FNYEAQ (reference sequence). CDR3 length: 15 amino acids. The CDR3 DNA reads TGTGCTAGCAGTCAACTTAGCGGACACACAGATACGCAGTATTTT. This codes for CASSQLSGHTDTQYF.